This T cell receptor beta chain originates from a study of cytomegalovirus exposure and HLA in healthy donors. Study as a whole: Findings of an earlier analysis included roughly 110 million unique TCR beta sequences from 190 million or so T cells. The study's findings and limits: Fewer than 200 TCR beta chains were listed as cytomegalovirus-associated. It was confirmed in vitro that a few of the CMV-associated chains were specific for CMV antigens. Reportedly, HLA-A and HLA-B alleles of most subjects were accurately predicted from TCR beta.

Germline V gene sequence: CDR1 SEHNR, CDR2 FQNEAQ (reference sequence). This CDR3 region has 18 residues. Notes on this clone: What it recognizes is unknown.

The PCR ran on 60 Vbeta and 13 Jbeta primers. Here immunoSEQ multiplex PCR was the method, and the copy in TCRdb shows in-frame clones only, minus some. The profile covers 96,000 or so clones, with about four fifths appearing a single time and roughly 15% taken by the ten largest. Sequenced: PBMCs. The receptor was isolated from a woman in her 70s in good health and CMV-seropositive. The chain uses TRBV7-9 and TRBJ2-5, with 14 bases that match TRBD2. The J call may not be correct, given that the DNA end is closer to TRBJ2-7. The CDR3 DNA sequence: TGTGCCAGCAGCTTAGCAGGGACTAGCGGGAGTGGTTCCTACGAGCAGTACTTC. Its translation: CASSLAGTSGSGSYEQYF.